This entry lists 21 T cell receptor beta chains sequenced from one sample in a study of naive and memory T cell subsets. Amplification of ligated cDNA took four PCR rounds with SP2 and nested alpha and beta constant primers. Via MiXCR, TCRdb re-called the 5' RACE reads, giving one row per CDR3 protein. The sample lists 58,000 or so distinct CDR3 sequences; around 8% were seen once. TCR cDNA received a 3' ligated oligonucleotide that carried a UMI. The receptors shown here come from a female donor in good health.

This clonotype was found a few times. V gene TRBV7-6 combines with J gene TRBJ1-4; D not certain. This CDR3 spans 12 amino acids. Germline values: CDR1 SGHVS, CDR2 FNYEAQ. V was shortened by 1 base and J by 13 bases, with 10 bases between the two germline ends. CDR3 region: CASSLEGGRLFF. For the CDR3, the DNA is TGTGCCAGCAGCTTAGAGGGTGGACGACTGTTTTTT. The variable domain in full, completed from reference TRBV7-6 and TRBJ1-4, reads GAGVSQSPRYKVTKRGQDVALRCDPISGHVSLYWYRQALGQGPEFLTYFNYEAQQDKSGLPNDRFSAERPEGSISTLTIQRTEQRDSAMYRCASSLEGGRLFFGSGTQLSVL.

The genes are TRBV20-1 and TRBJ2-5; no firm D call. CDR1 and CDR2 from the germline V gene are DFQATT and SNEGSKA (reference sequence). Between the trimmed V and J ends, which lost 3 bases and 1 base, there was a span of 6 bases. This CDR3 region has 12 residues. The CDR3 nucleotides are TGCAGTGCTAGCGCCCCCCAAGAGACCCAGTACTTC. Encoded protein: CSASAPQETQYF.

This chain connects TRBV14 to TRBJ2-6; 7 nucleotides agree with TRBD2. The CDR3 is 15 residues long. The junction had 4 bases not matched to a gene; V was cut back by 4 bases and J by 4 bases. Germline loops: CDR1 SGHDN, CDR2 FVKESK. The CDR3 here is CASSPWGGGANVLTF. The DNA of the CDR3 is TGTGCCAGCAGCCCCTGGGGGGGGGGGGCCAACGTCCTGACTTTC.

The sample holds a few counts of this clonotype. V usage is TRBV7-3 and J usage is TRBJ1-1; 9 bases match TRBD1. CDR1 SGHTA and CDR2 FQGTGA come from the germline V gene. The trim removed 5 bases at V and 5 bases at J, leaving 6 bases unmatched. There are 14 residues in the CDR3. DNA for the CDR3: TGTGCCAGCAGCCCGGACAGGGGAGGGACTGAAGCTTTCTTT. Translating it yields CASSPDRGGTEAFF.

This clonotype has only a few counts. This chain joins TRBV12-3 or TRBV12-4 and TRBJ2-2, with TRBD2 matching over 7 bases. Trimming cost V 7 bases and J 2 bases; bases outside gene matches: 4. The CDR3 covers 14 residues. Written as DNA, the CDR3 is TGTGCCAGCAATAGGGACTACAACACCGGGGAGCTGTTTTTT. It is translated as CASNRDYNTGELFF.

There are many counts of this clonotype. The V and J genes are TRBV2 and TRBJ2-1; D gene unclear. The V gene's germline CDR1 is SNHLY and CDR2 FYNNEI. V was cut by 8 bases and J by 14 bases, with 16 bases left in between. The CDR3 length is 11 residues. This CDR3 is CASRNLGYEFF. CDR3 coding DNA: TGTGCCAGCCGGAACTTAGGTTATGAGTTCTTC.

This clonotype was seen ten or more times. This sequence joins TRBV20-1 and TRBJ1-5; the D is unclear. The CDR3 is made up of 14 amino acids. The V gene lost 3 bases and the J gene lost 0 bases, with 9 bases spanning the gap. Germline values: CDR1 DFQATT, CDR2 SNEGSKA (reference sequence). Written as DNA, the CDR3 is TGCAGTGCTAGGGGAGGCCATAGCAATCAGCCCCAGCATTTT. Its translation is CSARGGHSNQPQHF.

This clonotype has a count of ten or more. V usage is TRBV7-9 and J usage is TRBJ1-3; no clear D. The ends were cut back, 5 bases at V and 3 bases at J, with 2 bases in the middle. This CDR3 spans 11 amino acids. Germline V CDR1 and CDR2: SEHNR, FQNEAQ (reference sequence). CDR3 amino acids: CASSRGNTIYF. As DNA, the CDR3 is TGTGCCAGCAGCCGTGGAAACACCATATATTTT.

CDR3 bases: TGTGCCAGCTCACCAATCAGGGAACAGCCCCAGCATTTT. Residues: CASSPIREQPQHF. V and J are TRBV18 and TRBJ1-5; D is possibly TRBD1 (5 bases). V dropped 2 bases and J dropped 7 bases, with 9 bases sitting between them. Per germline, CDR1 KGHSH and CDR2 LQKENI. This CDR3 has 13 residues.

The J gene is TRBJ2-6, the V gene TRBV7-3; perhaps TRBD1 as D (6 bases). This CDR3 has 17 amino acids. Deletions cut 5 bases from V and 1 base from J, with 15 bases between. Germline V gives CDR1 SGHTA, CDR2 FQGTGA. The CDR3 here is CASSRRDTSSGANVLTF. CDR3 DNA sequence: TGTGCCAGCAGCCGAAGGGACACTTCTTCTGGGGCCAACGTCCTGACTTTC.

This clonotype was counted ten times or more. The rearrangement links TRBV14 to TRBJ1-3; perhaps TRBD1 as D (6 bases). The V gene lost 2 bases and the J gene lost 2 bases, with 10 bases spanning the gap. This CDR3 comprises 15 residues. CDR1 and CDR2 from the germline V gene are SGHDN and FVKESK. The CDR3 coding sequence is TGTGCCAGCAGCCAAATCCCAGGGGCTGGAAACACCATATATTTT. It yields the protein CASSQIPGAGNTIYF.

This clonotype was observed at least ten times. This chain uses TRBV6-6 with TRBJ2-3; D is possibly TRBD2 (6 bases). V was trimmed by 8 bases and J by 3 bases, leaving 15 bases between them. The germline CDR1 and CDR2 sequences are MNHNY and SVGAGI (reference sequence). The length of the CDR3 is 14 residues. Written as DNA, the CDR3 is TGTGCCAGCCGGGTCCTCGCGGGGACAGATACGCAGTATTTT. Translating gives CASRVLAGTDTQYF.

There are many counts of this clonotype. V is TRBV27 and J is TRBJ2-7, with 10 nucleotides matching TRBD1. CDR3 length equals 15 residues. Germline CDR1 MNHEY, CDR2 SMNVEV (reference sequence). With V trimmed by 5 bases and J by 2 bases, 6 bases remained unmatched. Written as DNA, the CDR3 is TGTGCCAGCAGTGTGGGACAGGGGCCTACCTACGAGCAGTACTTC. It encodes CASSVGQGPTYEQYF.

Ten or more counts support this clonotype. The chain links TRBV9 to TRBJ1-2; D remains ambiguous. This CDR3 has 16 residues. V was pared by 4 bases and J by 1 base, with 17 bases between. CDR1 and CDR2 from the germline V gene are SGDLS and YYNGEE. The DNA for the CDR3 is TGTGCCAGCAGCTCCCGAGGGCTCGGAGGTAACTATGGCTACACCTTC. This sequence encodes CASSSRGLGGNYGYTF.

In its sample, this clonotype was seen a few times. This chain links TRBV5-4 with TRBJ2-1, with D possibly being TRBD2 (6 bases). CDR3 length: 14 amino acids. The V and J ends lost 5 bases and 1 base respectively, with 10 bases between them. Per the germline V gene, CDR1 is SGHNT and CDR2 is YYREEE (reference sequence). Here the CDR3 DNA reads TGTGCCAGCAGTATGGGAGGTTCCTACAATGAGCAGTTCTTC. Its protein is CASSMGGSYNEQFF.

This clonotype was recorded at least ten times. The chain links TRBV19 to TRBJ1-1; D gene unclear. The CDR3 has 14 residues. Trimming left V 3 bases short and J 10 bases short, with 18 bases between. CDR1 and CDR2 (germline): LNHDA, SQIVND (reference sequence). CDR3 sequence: CASSIDQKVAAAFF. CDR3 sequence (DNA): TGTGCCAGTAGTATTGACCAAAAGGTTGCTGCAGCTTTCTTT.

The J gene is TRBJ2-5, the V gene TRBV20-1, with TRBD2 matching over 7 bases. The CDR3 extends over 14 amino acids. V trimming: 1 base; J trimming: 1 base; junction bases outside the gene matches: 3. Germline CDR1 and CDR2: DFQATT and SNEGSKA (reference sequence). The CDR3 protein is CSARGGGVQETQYF. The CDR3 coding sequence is TGCAGTGCTAGAGGTGGGGGGGTCCAAGAGACCCAGTACTTC.

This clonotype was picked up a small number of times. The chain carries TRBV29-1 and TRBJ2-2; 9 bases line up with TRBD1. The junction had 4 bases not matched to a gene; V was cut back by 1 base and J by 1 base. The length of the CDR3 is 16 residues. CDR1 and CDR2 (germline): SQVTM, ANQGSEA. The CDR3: CSVEGNRGLNTGELFF. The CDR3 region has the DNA TGCAGCGTTGAAGGAAACAGGGGGCTGAACACCGGGGAGCTGTTTTTT.

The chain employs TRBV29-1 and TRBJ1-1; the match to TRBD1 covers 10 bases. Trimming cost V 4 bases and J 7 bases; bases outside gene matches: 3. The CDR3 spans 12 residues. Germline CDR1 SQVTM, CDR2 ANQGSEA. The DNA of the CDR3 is TGCAGCGTTGCGACAGGGGGCAATGAAGCTTTCTTT. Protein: CSVATGGNEAFF.

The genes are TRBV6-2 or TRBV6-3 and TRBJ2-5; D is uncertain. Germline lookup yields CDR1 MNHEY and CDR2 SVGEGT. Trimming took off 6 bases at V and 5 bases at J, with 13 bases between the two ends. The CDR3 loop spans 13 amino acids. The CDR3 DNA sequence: TGTGCCAGCAGCCAACCGTCATCGGAGACCCAGTACTTC. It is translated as CASSQPSSETQYF.

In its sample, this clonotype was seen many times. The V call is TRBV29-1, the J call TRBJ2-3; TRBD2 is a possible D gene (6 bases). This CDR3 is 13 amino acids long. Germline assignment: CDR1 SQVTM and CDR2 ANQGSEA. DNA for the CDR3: TGCAGTGGGGCGGCGGGGCTATCGACAACGCAGTATTTT. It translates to CSGAAGLSTTQYF.